The clone carrying this T cell receptor (beta chain) was observed a few times. Its antigen remains unidentified. Time point given: persistent/refractory GD, antithyroid drugs over 5 years with positive TRAb. The TCR library used RNA extracted from PBMCs. Enrollment of patients was through an endocrinology department in Xi'an, China. The EDTA tubes were filled with around 9.2 milliliters of drawn peripheral blood. The CDR3 spans 18 residues. J lost 3 bases, V lost 0 bases, and 11 bases had no gene match. The germline V gene has CDR1 SGHAT and CDR2 FQNNGV. Libraries of TCR beta came from iRepertoire HTBI primers plus Arm-PCR of CDR3 regions. TCRdb processed the multiplex PCR reads anew with MiXCR; each CDR3 protein has one entry. The table shows approximately 400,000 distinct CDR3 sequences, with under 25% occurring only once. The data originate from a study of regulatory T cells in long-lasting Graves disease.

Study-level points and caveats: Study of thyroid tissue was not done, with only peripheral blood studied. With persistent disease, TRBV28, TRBJ1-2 and TRBJ2-5 were the favored segments.

The sequence derives from a female donor with Graves disease. The starting material was peripheral blood mononuclear cells (PBMCs), obtained when the disease was refractory, from a patient treated with antithyroid drugs. V gene TRBV11-2 combines with J gene TRBJ2-7; TRBD2 matches 10 bases. The CDR3 DNA reads TGTGCCAGCAGCTTAGATGGGGCTAGCGGGAGACCCTACTACGAGCAGTACTTC. Protein sequence: CASSLDGASGRPYYEQYF.